The 6 T cell receptor beta chains below come from one sample, sequenced in a study of T cells in localized non-small cell lung cancer. The table came from immunoSEQ multiplex PCR; TCRdb's copy has only in-frame clones and leaves some out. The sample lists some 64,000 clones, roughly four fifths occurring once. The source was PBMCs, collected before any cancer treatment. These receptors were collected from a man between 40 and 70 years old with stage II lung adenocarcinoma.

This clone has just one count. This sequence joins TRBV30 and TRBJ2-3; D gene ambiguous. Germline-derived CDR1 and CDR2 are GTSNPN and SVGIG (reference sequence). This CDR3 has 11 residues. V was cut by 2 bases and J by 0 bases, with 0 bases left in between. This CDR3 reads CAWSSTDTQYF. CDR3 DNA: TGTGCCTGGAGTAGCACAGATACGCAGTATTTT.

J is TRBJ1-3 and V is TRBV7-8, with D perhaps matching TRBD1 (6 bases). This CDR3 is 15 amino acids long. Germline values: CDR1 SGHVS, CDR2 FQNEAQ. V lost 5 bases to trimming and J lost 0 bases, with 11 bases between them. CDR3 coding DNA: TGTGCCAGCAGCCTAGACAGGAGCTCTGGAAACACCATATATTTT. It translates to CASSLDRSSGNTIYF.

The chain combines TRBV27 with TRBJ2-2, with D perhaps TRBD2 (6 bases). Between the trimmed V and J ends, which lost 0 bases and 0 bases, there was a span of 29 bases. The CDR3 is made up of 23 amino acids. CDR1 is MNHEY and CDR2 is SMNVEV in the germline V gene (reference sequence). DNA for the CDR3: TGTGCCAGCAGTTTATCGAGTATGGACTATATAGGCGGTGTTGGCGCGAACACCGGGGAGCTGTTTTTT. Translated, it gives CASSLSSMDYIGGVGANTGELFF.

J is TRBJ1-2 and V is TRBV11-3; D perhaps matches TRBD1 (5 bases). Trimming shortened V by 5 bases and J by 2 bases, and 15 bases separated the two germline ends. Germline V CDR1 and CDR2: SGHNT, YENEEA. This CDR3 has 15 amino acids. CDR3 DNA sequence: TGTGCCAGCAGCCACAGGACTTCCCTGAACTATGGCTACACCTTC. Amino acid sequence: CASSHRTSLNYGYTF. Drawing the rest from reference TRBV11-3 and TRBJ1-2, the complete variable domain is EAGVVQSPRYKIIEKKQPVAFWCNPISGHNTLYWYLQNLGQGPELLIRYENEEAVDDSQLPKDRFSAERLKGVDSTLKIQPAELGDSAVYLCASSHRTSLNYGYTFGSGTRLTVV.

V usage is TRBV5-8 and J usage is TRBJ1-2; 7 bases map to TRBD1. CDR1 and CDR2 (germline): SGHTS, YDEGEE. The CDR3 spans 14 residues. V trimming: 4 bases; J trimming: 4 bases; junction bases outside the gene matches: 7. The CDR3: CASSTTGRVYGYTF. CDR3 sequence (DNA): TGTGCCAGCAGCACGACAGGGAGAGTCTATGGCTACACCTTC.

The chain uses TRBV5-1 and TRBJ2-2; a weak D match, TRBD1 (6 bases). Germline V CDR1 and CDR2: SGHRS, YFSETQ. This CDR3 region has 15 residues. V dropped 0 bases and J dropped 6 bases, with 12 bases sitting between them. The chain's CDR3 is CASSLEGGDAGELFF. The CDR3 bases are TGCGCCAGCAGCTTGGAAGGGGGAGACGCCGGGGAGCTGTTTTTT. The whole variable domain, filled in from reference TRBV5-1 and TRBJ2-2, reads KAGVTQTPRYLIKTRGQQVTLSCSPISGHRSVSWYQQTPGQGLQFLFEYFSETQRNKGNFPGRFSGRQFSNSRSEMNVSTLELGDSALYLCASSLEGGDAGELFFGEGSRLTVL.